This T cell receptor (beta chain) appears in the sequencing data of a study of cytomegalovirus exposure and HLA in healthy donors. General study results and limits: Earlier findings revealed that most TCR beta V segments proved productive either about 87% or about 30% of the time. Across all donors, roughly uniform sequencing depth was an assumption of the presence/absence analyses. Relative to the approximately 700-donor mean, N-insertions were reportedly fewer in an Asian-associated ancestry cluster in a later analysis.

A remark on this clone: Its target is not known.

The V gene's germline CDR1 is KGHSH and CDR2 LQKENI. The V gene end was trimmed by 2 bases and the J gene end by 6 bases; junction bases not matched to a gene: 10. CDR3 length: 17 residues. Use of 60 Vbeta and 13 Jbeta primers characterized the PCR. Here immunoSEQ multiplex PCR was the method, and the copy in TCRdb shows in-frame clones only, minus some. The sample data list around 130,000 clones. The sample comprised PBMCs. The chain is built from TRBV18 and TRBJ1-5, with 10 positions matching TRBD1. The sequence was obtained from a woman in her sixties or seventies in good health and CMV-seronegative. CDR3 sequence: CASSPKSTGGGSQPQHF. As DNA, the CDR3 is TGTGCCAGCTCACCAAAATCGACAGGGGGCGGGAGTCAGCCCCAGCATTTT. The entire variable domain, with the rest obtained from reference TRBV18 and TRBJ1-5, is as follows: NAGVMQNPRHLVRRRGQEARLRCSPMKGHSHVYWYRQLPEEGLKFMVYLQKENIIDESGMPKERFSAEFPKEGPSILRIQQVVRGDSAAYFCASSPKSTGGGSQPQHFGDGTRLSIL.